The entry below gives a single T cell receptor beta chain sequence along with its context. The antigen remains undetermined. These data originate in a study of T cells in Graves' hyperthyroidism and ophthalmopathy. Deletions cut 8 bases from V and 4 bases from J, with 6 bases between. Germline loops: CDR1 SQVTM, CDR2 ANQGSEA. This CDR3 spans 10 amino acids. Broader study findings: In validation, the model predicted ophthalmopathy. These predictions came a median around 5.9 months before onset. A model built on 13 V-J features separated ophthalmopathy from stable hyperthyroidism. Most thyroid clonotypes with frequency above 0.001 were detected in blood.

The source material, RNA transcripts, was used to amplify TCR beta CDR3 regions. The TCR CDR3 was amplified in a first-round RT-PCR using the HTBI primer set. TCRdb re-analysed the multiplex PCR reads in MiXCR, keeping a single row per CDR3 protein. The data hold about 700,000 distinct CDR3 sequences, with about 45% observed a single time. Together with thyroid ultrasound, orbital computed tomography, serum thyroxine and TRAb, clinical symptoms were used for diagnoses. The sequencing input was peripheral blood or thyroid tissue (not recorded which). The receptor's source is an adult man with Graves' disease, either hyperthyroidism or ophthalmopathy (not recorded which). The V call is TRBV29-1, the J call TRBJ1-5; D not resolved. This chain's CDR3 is CSPRNQPQHF. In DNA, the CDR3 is TGCAGCCCACGAAATCAGCCCCAGCATTTT.